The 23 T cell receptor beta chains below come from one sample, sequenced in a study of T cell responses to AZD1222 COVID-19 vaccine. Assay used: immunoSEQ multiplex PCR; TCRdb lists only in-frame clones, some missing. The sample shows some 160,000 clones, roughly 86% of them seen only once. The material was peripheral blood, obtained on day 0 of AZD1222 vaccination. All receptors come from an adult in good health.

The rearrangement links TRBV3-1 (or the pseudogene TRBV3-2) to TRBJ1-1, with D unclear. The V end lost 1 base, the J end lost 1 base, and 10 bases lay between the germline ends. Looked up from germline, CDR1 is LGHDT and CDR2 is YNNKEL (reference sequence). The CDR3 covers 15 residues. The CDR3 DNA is TGTGCCAGCAGCCAAGCCAAGGTCGGGAACACTGAAGCTTTCTTT. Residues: CASSQAKVGNTEAFF.

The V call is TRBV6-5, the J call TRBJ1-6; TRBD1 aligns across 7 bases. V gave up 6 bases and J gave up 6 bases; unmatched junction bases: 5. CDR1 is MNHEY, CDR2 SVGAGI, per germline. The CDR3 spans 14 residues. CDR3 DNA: TGTGCCAGCAGGGACGACAGGGTTAATTCACCCCTCCACTTT. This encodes CASRDDRVNSPLHF.

This CDR3 is CASSLQGSGGTGELFF. CDR3 DNA sequence: TGTGCCAGCAGCCTCCAGGGTAGCGGGGGCACCGGGGAGCTGTTTTTT. This chain uses TRBV3-1 (or the pseudogene TRBV3-2) with TRBJ2-2; TRBD2 aligns across 9 bases. Trimming removed 4 bases from V and 4 bases from J; junction bases left unmatched: 7. The CDR3 is made up of 16 amino acids. Germline CDR1 LGHDT, CDR2 YNNKEL (reference sequence).

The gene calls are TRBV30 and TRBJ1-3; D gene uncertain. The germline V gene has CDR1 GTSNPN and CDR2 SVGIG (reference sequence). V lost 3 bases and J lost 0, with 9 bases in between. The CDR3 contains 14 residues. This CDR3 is CAWSLGSSGNTIYF. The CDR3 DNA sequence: TGTGCCTGGAGCTTAGGAAGCTCTGGAAACACCATATATTTT.

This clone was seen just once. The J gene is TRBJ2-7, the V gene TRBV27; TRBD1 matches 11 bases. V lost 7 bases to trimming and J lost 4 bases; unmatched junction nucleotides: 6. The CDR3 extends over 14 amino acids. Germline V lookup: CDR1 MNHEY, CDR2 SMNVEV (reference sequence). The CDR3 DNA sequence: TGTGCCAGCAAGAGGACAGGGGGCTTATACGAGCAGTACTTC. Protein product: CASKRTGGLYEQYF.

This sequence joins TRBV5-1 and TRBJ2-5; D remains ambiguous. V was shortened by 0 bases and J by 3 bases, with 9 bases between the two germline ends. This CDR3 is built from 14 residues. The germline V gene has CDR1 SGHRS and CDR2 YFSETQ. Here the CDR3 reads CASSLVAREETQYF. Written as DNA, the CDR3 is TGCGCCAGCAGCTTGGTGGCGAGAGAAGAGACCCAGTACTTC.

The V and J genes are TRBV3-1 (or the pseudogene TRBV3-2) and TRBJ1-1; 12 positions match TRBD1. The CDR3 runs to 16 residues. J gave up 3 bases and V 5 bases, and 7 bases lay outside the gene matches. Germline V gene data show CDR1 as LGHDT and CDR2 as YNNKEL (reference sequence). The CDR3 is CASSRDRGLGDTEAFF. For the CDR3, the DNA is TGTGCCAGCAGCAGGGACAGGGGGCTAGGTGACACTGAAGCTTTCTTT.

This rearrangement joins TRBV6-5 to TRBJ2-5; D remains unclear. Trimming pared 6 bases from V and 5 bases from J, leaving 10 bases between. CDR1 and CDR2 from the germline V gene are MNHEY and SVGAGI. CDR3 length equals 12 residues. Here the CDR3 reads CASRSHRETQYF. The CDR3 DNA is TGTGCCAGCAGGTCCCATAGGGAGACCCAGTACTTC.

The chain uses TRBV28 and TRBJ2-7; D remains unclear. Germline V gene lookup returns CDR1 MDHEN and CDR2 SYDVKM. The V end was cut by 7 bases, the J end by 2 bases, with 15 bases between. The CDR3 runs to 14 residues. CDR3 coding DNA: TGTGCCAGCACTCCCTTGGGCAGTACCTACGAGCAGTACTTC. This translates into CASTPLGSTYEQYF.

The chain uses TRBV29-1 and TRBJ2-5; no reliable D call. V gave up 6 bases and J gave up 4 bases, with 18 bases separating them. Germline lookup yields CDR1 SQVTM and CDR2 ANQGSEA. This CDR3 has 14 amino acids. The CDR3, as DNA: TGCAGCGTCACCCCGGGCGGTGCCCCAGAGACCCAGTACTTC. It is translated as CSVTPGGAPETQYF.

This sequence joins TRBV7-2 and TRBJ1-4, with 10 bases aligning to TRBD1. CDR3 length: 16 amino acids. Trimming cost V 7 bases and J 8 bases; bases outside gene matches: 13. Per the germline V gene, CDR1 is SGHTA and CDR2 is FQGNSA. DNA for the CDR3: TGTGCCAGCACCTTGAATCCCGGACAGGGGGGGGAAAAACTGTTTTTT. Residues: CASTLNPGQGGEKLFF. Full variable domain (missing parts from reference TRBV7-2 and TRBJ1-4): GAGVSQSPSNKVTEKGKDVELRCDPISGHTALYWYRQSLGQGLEFLIYFQGNSAPDKSGLPSDRFSAERTGGSVSTLTIQRTQQEDSAVYLCASTLNPGQGGEKLFFGSGTQLSVL.

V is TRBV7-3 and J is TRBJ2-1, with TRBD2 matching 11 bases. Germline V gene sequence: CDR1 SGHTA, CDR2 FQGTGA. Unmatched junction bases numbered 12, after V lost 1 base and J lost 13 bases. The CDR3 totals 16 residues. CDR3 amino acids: CASSLKFGLAGGPQFF. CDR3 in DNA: TGTGCCAGCAGCTTAAAGTTCGGGCTAGCGGGAGGCCCTCAGTTCTTC.

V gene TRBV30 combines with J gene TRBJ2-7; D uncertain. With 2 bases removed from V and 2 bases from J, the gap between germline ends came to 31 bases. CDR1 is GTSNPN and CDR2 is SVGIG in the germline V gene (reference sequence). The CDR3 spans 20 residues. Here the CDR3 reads CAWSLSGQLPPAFPTYEQYF. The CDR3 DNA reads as TGTGCCTGGAGTCTTAGTGGGCAACTTCCTCCAGCTTTTCCGACCTACGAGCAGTACTTC. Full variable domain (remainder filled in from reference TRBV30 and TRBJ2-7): SQTIHQWPATLVQPVGSPLSLECTVEGTSNPNLYWYRQAAGRGLQLLFYSVGIGQISSEVPQNLSASRPQDRQFILSSKKLLLSDSGFYLCAWSLSGQLPPAFPTYEQYFGPGTRLTVT.

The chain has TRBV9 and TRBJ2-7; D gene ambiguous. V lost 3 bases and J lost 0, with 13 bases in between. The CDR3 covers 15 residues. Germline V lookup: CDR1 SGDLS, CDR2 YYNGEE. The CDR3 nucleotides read TGTGCCAGCAGCGCGGCGGACCGCAGCTCCTACGAGCAGTACTTC. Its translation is CASSAADRSSYEQYF.

The CDR3 DNA follows: TGTGCCACCAGTGATTTATGGCGGGGTATGGAGACCCAGTACTTC. This encodes CATSDLWRGMETQYF. The rearrangement uses TRBV24-1 and TRBJ2-5; perhaps TRBD2 as D (6 bases). Germline CDR1 reads KGHDR; CDR2 reads SFDVKD. The V and J ends lost 1 base and 5 bases respectively, with 13 bases between them. CDR3 length: 15 residues.

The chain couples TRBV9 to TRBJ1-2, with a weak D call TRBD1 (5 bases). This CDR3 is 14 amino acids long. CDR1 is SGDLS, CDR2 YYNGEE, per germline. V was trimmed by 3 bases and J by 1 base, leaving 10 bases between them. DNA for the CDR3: TGTGCCAGCAGCGGTCCCGGGGGTAACTATGGCTACACCTTC. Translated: CASSGPGGNYGYTF.

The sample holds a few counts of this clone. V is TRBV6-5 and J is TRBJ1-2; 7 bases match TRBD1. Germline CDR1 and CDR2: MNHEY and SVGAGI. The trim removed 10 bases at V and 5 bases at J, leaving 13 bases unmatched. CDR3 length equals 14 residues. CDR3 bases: TGTGCCACCCTGGGGAGGGGGCTTAGGTATGGCTACACCTTC. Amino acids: CATLGRGLRYGYTF.

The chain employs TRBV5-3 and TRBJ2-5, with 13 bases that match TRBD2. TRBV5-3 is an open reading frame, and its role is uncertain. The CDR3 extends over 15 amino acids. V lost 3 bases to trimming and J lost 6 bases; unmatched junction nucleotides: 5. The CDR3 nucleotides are TGTGCCAGAAGCTGGGGACTAGCGGGAATAAAGACCCAGTACTTC. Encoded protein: CARSWGLAGIKTQYF.

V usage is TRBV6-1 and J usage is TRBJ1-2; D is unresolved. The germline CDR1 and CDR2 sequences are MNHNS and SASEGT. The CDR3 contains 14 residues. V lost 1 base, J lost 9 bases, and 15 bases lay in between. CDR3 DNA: TGTGCCAGCAGTGAAGTATCCAGAGACCGAAGCTACACCTTC. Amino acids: CASSEVSRDRSYTF.

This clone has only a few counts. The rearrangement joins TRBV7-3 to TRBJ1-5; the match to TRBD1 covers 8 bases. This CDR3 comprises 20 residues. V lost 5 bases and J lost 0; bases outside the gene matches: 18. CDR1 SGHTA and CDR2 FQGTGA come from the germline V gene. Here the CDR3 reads CASSLGQGLIKVNSNQPQHF. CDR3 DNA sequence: TGTGCCAGCAGCCTCGGACAGGGATTGATAAAGGTTAATAGCAATCAGCCCCAGCATTTT.

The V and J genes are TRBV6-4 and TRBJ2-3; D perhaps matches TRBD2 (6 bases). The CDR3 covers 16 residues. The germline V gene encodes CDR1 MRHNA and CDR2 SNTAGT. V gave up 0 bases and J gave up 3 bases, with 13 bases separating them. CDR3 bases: TGTGCCAGCAGTGACTCGCATAGCGGCTCTACAGATACGCAGTATTTT. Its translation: CASSDSHSGSTDTQYF.

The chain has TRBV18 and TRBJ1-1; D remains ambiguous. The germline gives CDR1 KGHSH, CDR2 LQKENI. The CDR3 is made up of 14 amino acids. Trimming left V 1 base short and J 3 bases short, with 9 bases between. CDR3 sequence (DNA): TGTGCCAGCTCACCACAGGGTAGGGACACTGAAGCTTTCTTT. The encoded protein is CASSPQGRDTEAFF.

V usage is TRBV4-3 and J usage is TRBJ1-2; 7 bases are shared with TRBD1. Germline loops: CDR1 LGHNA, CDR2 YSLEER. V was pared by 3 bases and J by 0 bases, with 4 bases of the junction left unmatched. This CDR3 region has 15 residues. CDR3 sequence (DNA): TGCGCCAGCAGCCAGGCTGACAGGGCTAACTATGGCTACACCTTC. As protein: CASSQADRANYGYTF.